The clone carrying this TCR beta chain was detected many times. Its matching antigen is unknown. These data come from a study of T cells in Graves' hyperthyroidism and ophthalmopathy. Study-level points and caveats: Ophthalmopathy was told apart from stable hyperthyroidism by a 13 V-J model.

The germline gives CDR1 KGHDR, CDR2 SFDVKD. The CDR3 loop spans 14 amino acids. V lost 5 bases to trimming and J lost 2 bases, with 11 bases between them. The investigators amplified TCR beta CDR3 regions from RNA transcripts. First-round RT-PCR with HTBI primers amplified the TCR CDR3 region. TCRdb passed the multiplex PCR reads through MiXCR, listing each CDR3 protein once. The table includes about 640,000 distinct CDR3 sequences, 45% detected once. The J gene is TRBJ2-5, the V gene TRBV24-1; the D gene is possibly TRBD1 (6 bases). This TCR was sampled from an adult man with Graves' disease, either hyperthyroidism or ophthalmopathy (not recorded which). The sample was peripheral blood or thyroid tissue (not recorded which). The CDR3 protein is CATSGPGHQETQYF. The CDR3 region has the DNA TGTGCCACCAGTGGCCCGGGACATCAAGAGACCCAGTACTTC.